This entry features one T cell receptor beta chain sequence. Trimming took 4 bases from V and 5 from J; bases not matched to a gene: 2. Germline V gene data show CDR1 as LNHDA and CDR2 as SQIVND (reference sequence). This CDR3 spans 14 amino acids. The data were taken from a study of blood T cell repertoires in COVID-19. Study summary: COVID-19 samples collected from the United States, Italy and Spain covered acute and convalescent phases. T cells, B-cell-depleted T cells, or PBMCs provided the cDNA or gDNA that served as material.

Sequencing used immunoSEQ multiplex PCR; TCRdb keeps in-frame clones, though not all of them. The data contain about 42,000 clones, roughly 80% of them singletons. The chain joins TRBV19 to TRBJ1-6; 7 bases map to TRBD1. The sequencing sample was made of peripheral blood. The sequence derives from a woman in her 70s with acute or convalescent COVID-19. The CDR3 DNA follows: TGTGCCAGTAGTAGGGGACAGAATAATTCACCCCTCCACTTT. Residues: CASSRGQNNSPLHF.